This T cell receptor beta chain was sequenced for a study of CD8+ T cells in alopecia areata (dated by TCRdb to between 2018 and 2020). Regarding the complete study: The study used high-throughput TCRbeta sequencing to examine T cell clonal expansion in alopecia areata, in both the C3H/HeJ mouse model and human patients. On the human side, TCRbeta sequencing was run on scalp tissue and on sorted CD4+ and CD8+ peripheral blood T cells from healthy controls and from alopecia areata patients with either patchy or totalis/universalis disease. Clonality in the scalp was compared among normal scalp (n=4), patchy alopecia areata scalp (n=8), and alopecia totalis/universalis scalp (n=8). RNA was extracted with the PAXgene miRNA kit for fixed scalp, the miRNeasy kit for PBMCs, and the RNeasy kit for mouse skin. TCRbeta CDR3 regions were amplified by immunoSEQ multiplex PCR with 35 Vbeta forward and 13 Jbeta reverse primers.

Worth noting for this clone: Its antigen is currently not known. Nothing much larger sits one base from this clone, and base qualities are not available.

Based on the germline V gene (reference sequence), the CDR1 and CDR2 sequences are PRHDT and FYEKMQ. The CDR3 spans 13 residues, from the cysteine through the phenylalanine. Of the read, only the CDR3 DNA is kept; its 39 bases are in frame from base 1. Trimming accounts for 7 bases at V and 5 bases at J, while the number of junction bases matched to no gene is 4. Findings and caveats that apply to the study as a whole: Higher clonality and more expanded CD8+ clones were observed in lesional scalp than in normal scalp, particularly in alopecia totalis/universalis, a finding suggestive of antigenic drive. Shared TCR sequences between patients were less evident than in mice, which may be partly attributable to HLA diversity in the patient population. Unlike mouse skin, which is dominated by gammadelta T cells, normal human skin has resident alphabeta T cells that are also sequenced, and this complicates analysis of the scalp TCR repertoire.

After PBMCs were isolated by density centrifugation and stained for CD3, CD4 and CD8, a FACSAria was used to sort CD4+ and CD8+ T cells. Scalp biopsies and blood samples were provided by unaffected controls. The library was built by means of the immunoSEQ multiplex PCR assay. For TCR sequencing, RNA was extracted from every sample and reverse transcribed into cDNA to serve as template. SuperScript III was used to make first-strand cDNA, primed with a 2:1 mix of oligo-dT and random hexamers. Amplification bias was assessed with a synthetic immune receptor repertoire, and residual bias was removed computationally. Under the source paper's analysis protocol: After raw reads were preprocessed to remove errors, the CDR3 was defined following IMGT conventions as running from the conserved cysteine to phenylalanine. Clonality was computed as 1 minus the Shannon entropy, with the entropy normalized by log2 of the number of productive unique TCRs. Scalp TCRbeta sequences were cross-referenced with sorted blood CD4 and CD8 repertoires so that the CD4 or CD8 identity of scalp clones could be inferred. TCRdb obtained this table from immuneACCESS and retained in-frame rearrangements with V and J assigned. These tables miss some clones; where compared with another copy, unresolved V genes account for less than half of the shortfall, and the remainder is unexplained. The DNA gave D and trimming, while V, J and clone size come from that table. The table for this sample lists 100,000 to 130,000 clones; 59% of them were counted only once. Together, the top ten hold about 20% of the sample.

Recombination joined TRBV13 with TRBJ1-5, with 8 bases in between that match TRBD1. Sequences were obtained from CD8+ T cells sorted from blood. This TCR was recovered from a human donor in good health. The CDR3 protein is CASTQGADQPQHF. The bases read TGTGCCAGCACTCAGGGGGCTGATCAGCCCCAGCATTTT.